A single sample is the source of the 5 T cell receptor beta chains below, sequenced in a study of cytomegalovirus exposure and HLA in healthy donors. PCR used 60 Vbeta primers and 13 Jbeta primers. Produced via immunoSEQ multiplex PCR; TCRdb's table is partial and in-frame only. In the table there are fewer than 250,000 clones, about 74% of which are singletons. The sample taken for sequencing was PBMCs. These receptors were collected from a woman younger than 45 in good health and CMV-seronegative.

The rearrangement joins TRBV7-6 to TRBJ2-7, with 7 bases matching TRBD2. The CDR3 runs 15 residues. Germline CDR1 and CDR2: SGHVS and FNYEAQ. J lost 2 bases, V lost 5 bases, and 9 bases had no gene match. The CDR3 DNA reads as TGTGCCAGCAGCCCAGGGAGCGGGATCCCCTACGAGCAGTACTTC. Encoded protein: CASSPGSGIPYEQYF.

The gene calls are TRBV20-1 and TRBJ1-4, with D maybe TRBD1 (6 bases). Germline CDR1 is DFQATT and CDR2 is SNEGSKA (reference sequence). There are 11 residues in the CDR3. V was clipped by 7 bases and J by 8 bases, with 11 bases between them. The CDR3 nucleotides read TGCAGTGTTAACAGGGTAGAAAAACTGTTTTTT. Translation: CSVNRVEKLFF.

The chain is built from TRBV5-1 and TRBJ1-1; 7 bases agree with TRBD1. The CDR3 has 15 amino acids. Germline lookup yields CDR1 SGHRS and CDR2 YFSETQ. V was clipped by 4 bases and J by 1 base; unmatched bases: 7. The CDR3 region has the DNA TGCGCCAGCAGCGCAAACCAGGGGGGGAACACTGAAGCTTTCTTT. Amino acids: CASSANQGGNTEAFF.

V gene TRBV12-5 combines with J gene TRBJ1-1, with D perhaps matching TRBD1 (6 bases). V was clipped by 6 bases and J by 4 bases, with 18 bases between them. Germline loops: CDR1 LGHNT, CDR2 FRNRAP. The CDR3 covers 15 residues. The CDR3 DNA reads as TGTGCTAGTGGCCGTGCGACAGGAACAAGCACTGAAGCTTTCTTT. Protein: CASGRATGTSTEAFF. The full variable domain, in which reference TRBV12-5 and TRBJ1-1 provide the parts outside the CDR3, is DARVTQTPRHKVTEMGQEVTMRCQPILGHNTVFWYRQTMMQGLELLAYFRNRAPLDDSGMPKDRFSAEMPDATLATLKIQPSEPRDSAVYFCASGRATGTSTEAFFGQGTRLTVV.

The V call is TRBV7-3, the J call TRBJ2-2; 8 bases agree with TRBD2. Losses at the gene ends were 4 bases for V and 1 base for J; bases not matched to a gene: 2. The CDR3 is 15 residues long. Germline V gene sequence: CDR1 SGHTA, CDR2 FQGTGA. In nucleotides, the CDR3 is TGTGCCAGCAGCTACGGGGGGGGGAACACCGGGGAGCTGTTTTTT. Protein: CASSYGGGNTGELFF. The full variable domain, with the rest looked up from reference TRBV7-3 and TRBJ2-2, is GAGVSQTPSNKVTEKGKYVELRCDPISGHTALYWYRQSLGQGPEFLIYFQGTGAADDSGLPNDRFFAVRPEGSVSTLKIQRTERGDSAVYLCASSYGGGNTGELFFGEGSRLTVL.